This T cell receptor (beta chain) derives from a study of shared clonotypes between healthy human individuals. Whole-study context: Each donor had three CD4 naive, three CD4 memory, two CD8 naive and one CD8 memory plate.

The CDR3 loop spans 16 amino acids. The germline CDR1 and CDR2 sequences are MNHEY and SMNVEV (reference sequence). V was clipped by 2 bases and J by 2 bases; unmatched bases: 8. Study observations and caveats: Generation probabilities were higher for clonotypes shared across all four sorted-subset donors than for unshared ones.

About this clone itself: The target antigen is unknown. Other nucleotide sequences from this sample produce the same CDR3.

Some clones are missing from TCRdb's copy, which holds only in-frame ones; the method was immunoSEQ multiplex PCR. Of some 2.1 million clones listed, approximately 94% are singletons. Naive CD8 cells, CD45RO-negative and positively selected for CCR7, excluded terminally differentiated effector memory CD45RA+ cells. The TCR comes from a man younger than 30 in good health. The chain recombines TRBV27 with TRBJ2-7; 8 bases map to TRBD1. Sequenced: naive CD8+ T cells sorted from blood. The chain's CDR3 is CASSLSIGDRPYEQYF. The CDR3 DNA follows: TGTGCCAGCAGTTTAAGTATCGGGGACAGGCCCTACGAGCAGTACTTC.